The 16 T cell receptor beta chains given below trace back to one sample, sequenced in a study of cytotoxic CD8 clonotypes in ibrutinib-treated CLL. The protocol was immunoSEQ multiplex PCR, while the TCRdb copy is restricted to in-frame clones and leaves out a portion. The sample lists about 89,000 clones, about 72% occurring once. The sequenced sample was PBMCs, obtained after 12 months of ibrutinib treatment. These receptors originate from a human donor with chronic lymphocytic leukemia.

This clone is a singleton in its sample. The CDR3 DNA is TGTGCCAGCAGTTTTGACAGGGCTGCAGATACGCAGTATTTT. Encoded protein: CASSFDRAADTQYF. The rearrangement joins TRBV7-3 to TRBJ2-3; TRBD1 matches at 7 bases. The CDR3 consists of 14 residues. Losses at the gene ends were 6 bases for V and 4 bases for J; bases not matched to a gene: 7. Germline V gene data show CDR1 as SGHTA and CDR2 as FQGTGA.

The chain recombines TRBV5-1 with TRBJ2-1, with D perhaps TRBD1 (6 bases). V dropped 1 base and J dropped 6 bases, with 14 bases sitting between them. The CDR3 length is 15 residues. Germline assignment: CDR1 SGHRS and CDR2 YFSETQ. The chain's CDR3 is CASSLSGQNSNEQFF. The CDR3 DNA sequence: TGCGCCAGCAGCTTGTCTGGACAGAATTCCAATGAGCAGTTCTTC.

The gene calls are TRBV5-1 and TRBJ2-7; the D gene is possibly TRBD1 (6 bases). This CDR3 contains 13 residues. Trimming cost V 2 bases and J 5 bases, with 11 bases left between them. Germline V gene lookup returns CDR1 SGHRS and CDR2 YFSETQ. This CDR3 is CASSFNTGHEQYF. In DNA form, the CDR3 reads TGCGCCAGCAGCTTCAATACAGGGCACGAGCAGTACTTC. Full variable domain (rest looked up from reference TRBV5-1 and TRBJ2-7): KAGVTQTPRYLIKTRGQQVTLSCSPISGHRSVSWYQQTPGQGLQFLFEYFSETQRNKGNFPGRFSGRQFSNSRSEMNVSTLELGDSALYLCASSFNTGHEQYFGPGTRLTVT.

The rearrangement links TRBV5-1 to TRBJ2-5, with 11 bases that match TRBD2. The CDR3 loop spans 15 amino acids. The germline CDR1 and CDR2 sequences are SGHRS and YFSETQ. Germline trimming cut 1 base from V and 4 bases from J; bases unmatched to any gene: 3. Here the CDR3 DNA reads TGCGCCAGCAGCTTGAGGCTAGCGGGGGGAGAGACCCAGTACTTC. Translating gives CASSLRLAGGETQYF.

The chain combines TRBV5-6 with TRBJ2-7, with D perhaps TRBD2 (5 bases). Germline lookup yields CDR1 SGHDT and CDR2 YYEEEE. The CDR3 extends over 13 amino acids. V lost 5 bases and J 2 bases, leaving 11 bases between the germline ends. CDR3 in DNA: TGTGCCAGCAGGCGCCGGGGAACCTACGAGCAGTACTTC. It translates to CASRRRGTYEQYF.

The chain couples TRBV11-3 to TRBJ1-3; the match to TRBD1 covers 8 bases. V lost 5 bases to trimming and J lost 0 bases; unmatched junction nucleotides: 6. The CDR3 covers 16 residues. The germline V gene has CDR1 SGHNT and CDR2 YENEEA. The CDR3 DNA follows: TGTGCCAGCAGCCCGGGGACAGGCAACTCTGGAAACACCATATATTTT. The encoded protein is CASSPGTGNSGNTIYF.

This clone appeared a single time. The rearrangement links TRBV7-3 to TRBJ2-3; D unclear. Looked up from germline, CDR1 is SGHTA and CDR2 is FQGTGA. V lost 5 bases, J lost 2 bases, and 17 bases lay in between. The CDR3 is made up of 16 amino acids. CDR3 sequence (DNA): TGTGCCAGCAGCCCCCCCCCGCTCCTCCACACAGATACGCAGTATTTT. Translating it yields CASSPPPLLHTDTQYF.

This chain links TRBV28 with TRBJ1-1, with no clear D. The V gene lost 2 bases and the J gene lost 1 base, with 11 bases spanning the gap. Looked up from germline, CDR1 is MDHEN and CDR2 is SYDVKM. This CDR3 has 15 amino acids. CDR3 nucleotide sequence: TGTGCCAGCAGTTTAATGGCACCAGGGAACACTGAAGCTTTCTTT. Its translation is CASSLMAPGNTEAFF.

The genes are TRBV2 and TRBJ1-1; no clear D gene. Trimming left V 3 bases short and J 3 bases short, with 5 bases between. The CDR3 consists of 12 residues. The germline V gene encodes CDR1 SNHLY and CDR2 FYNNEI. In DNA form, the CDR3 reads TGTGCCAGCAGTGATGACTACACTGAAGCTTTCTTT. Protein product: CASSDDYTEAFF.

This sequence joins TRBV11-2 and TRBJ2-5, with a weak D call TRBD2 (6 bases). CDR3 length: 16 residues. Germline lookup yields CDR1 SGHAT and CDR2 FQNNGV. The V end lost 1 base, the J end lost 1 base, and 13 bases lay between the germline ends. The CDR3 sequence is CASSLGWRGVQETQYF. Here the CDR3 DNA reads TGTGCCAGCAGCTTAGGTTGGAGGGGCGTCCAAGAGACCCAGTACTTC. Based on the CDR3 plus reference TRBV11-2 and TRBJ2-5, the full variable domain is EAGVAQSPRYKIIEKRQSVAFWCNPISGHATLYWYQQILGQGPKLLIQFQNNGVVDDSQLPKDRFSAERLKGVDSTLKIQPAKLEDSAVYLCASSLGWRGVQETQYFGPGTRLLVL.

V and J are TRBV11-3 and TRBJ2-3, with D unresolved. Trimming took off 3 bases at V and 8 bases at J, with 9 bases between the two ends. The CDR3 length is 12 residues. The germline V gene has CDR1 SGHNT and CDR2 YENEEA. CDR3 in DNA: TGTGCCAGCAGCTTGACATTAGGTACGCAGTATTTT. Its translation: CASSLTLGTQYF.

A word on this clone: One junction end does not reproduce the germline sequence, and a read error may be involved. The rearrangement links TRBV7-2 to TRBJ1-2; perhaps TRBD1 as D (5 bases). Germline values: CDR1 SGHTA, CDR2 FQGNSA. The CDR3 extends over 16 amino acids. The CDR3 DNA reads TGTGCCAGCAGCTTAGACGGCAGGGTAATTTCGGGAGCTGCGGCCTTC. Protein product: CASSLDGRVISGAAAF.

The rearrangement joins TRBV27 to TRBJ2-1; a possible D gene is TRBD1 (6 bases). In germline, CDR1 is MNHEY, CDR2 SMNVEV (reference sequence). The CDR3 has 15 amino acids. The ends were cut back, 5 bases at V and 2 bases at J, with 13 bases in the middle. The CDR3 DNA reads TGTGCCAGCAGTCTAAACAGGGTTGCCTACAATGAGCAGTTCTTC. Encoded protein: CASSLNRVAYNEQFF.

This chain uses TRBV5-1 with TRBJ1-4; D is unclear. Trimming pared 3 bases from V and 4 bases from J, leaving 4 bases between. CDR3 length: 12 residues. In germline, CDR1 is SGHRS, CDR2 YFSETQ. The CDR3: CASSSGNEKLFF. In DNA form, the CDR3 reads TGCGCCAGCAGCTCGGGTAATGAAAAACTGTTTTTT.

The chain joins TRBV2 to TRBJ1-2; 7 nucleotides line up with TRBD1. Per the germline V gene, CDR1 is SNHLY and CDR2 is FYNNEI. This CDR3 spans 15 amino acids. V shed 7 bases and J 1 base; nucleotides not matched to a gene: 9. The CDR3: CASTRDRVGNYGYTF. The CDR3, as DNA: TGTGCCAGCACGCGCGACAGGGTTGGTAACTATGGCTACACCTTC.

The V and J genes are TRBV10-3 and TRBJ2-3; 15 bases match TRBD2. Per germline, CDR1 ENHRY and CDR2 SYGVKD. V gave up 8 bases and J gave up 0 bases; unmatched junction bases: 12. CDR3 length equals 19 residues. CDR3 bases: TGTGCCATCGGCCTCTCCGGGACTAGCGGGGGGAAGAGCACAGATACGCAGTATTTT. It translates to CAIGLSGTSGGKSTDTQYF.